This T cell receptor (beta chain) was identified in a study of beta chain features in type 1 diabetes. The CDR3 has 14 residues. V lost 0 bases and J 0 bases, leaving 5 bases between the germline ends. Per the germline V gene, CDR1 is GTSNPN and CDR2 is SVGIG (reference sequence). As concerns this clone: Its antigen remains unknown.

As every portion of the isolated RNA was reverse transcribed, the sequencing read expressed TCRB transcripts. The repertoire was sequenced with immunoSEQ multiplex PCR; TCRdb's copy has only in-frame clones and lacks some. Of 630,000 or so clones in the sample, over 12% are singletons; the top ten hold just under 0.04%. CD45RO/CCR7/CD25/CD127/CD95/CD27 staining was used to isolate CD4+ naive, central memory, regulatory and stem cell-like memory cells by sorting. General study findings and limits: Moderately but significantly shorter TCRB CDR3s were found in Type 1 diabetes patients in all four CD4+ subsets.

The rearrangement links TRBV30 to TRBJ2-2; D is ambiguous. The specimen was naive CD4+ T cells from blood. The sequence was obtained from a man between 18 and 29 years old with type 1 diabetes. The CDR3 coding sequence is TGTGCCTGGAGTGTCCAGACGAACACCGGGGAGCTGTTTTTT. Protein sequence: CAWSVQTNTGELFF.